What follows are 10 T cell receptor beta chains derived from one specimen sequenced in a study of blood T cell repertoires in COVID-19 (dated by TCRdb to between 2020 and 2021). Library construction relied on the immunoSEQ multiplex PCR assay. TCRdb provides this immuneACCESS table in a form limited to in-frame rearrangements. Some clones are lacking; in checked studies, under half of them reflect an unresolved V gene, and why the rest are absent is not known. The sample table shows just over 300,000 clones, and 80% to 90% are seen once. The ten largest make up around 10% of the sample. The sample consisted of PBMCs or T cells enriched from blood (not recorded which). The receptors were sampled from a woman aged 18-30 years who had recovered from COVID-19.

This clone was seen once. The chain recombines TRBV19 with TRBJ1-2; TRBD1 might be the D (5 bases). V was pared by 3 bases and J by 7 bases, with 9 bases between. The CDR3 loop spans 12 amino acids. Germline assignment: CDR1 LNHDA and CDR2 SQIVND (reference sequence). The CDR3 nucleotides read TGTGCCAGTAGTATCACCAGGGCTGGCTACACCTTC. Translation: CASSITRAGYTF.

V is TRBV5-4 and J is TRBJ2-6; maybe TRBD2 (5 bases). Germline V gene lookup returns CDR1 SGHNT and CDR2 YYREEE (reference sequence). Trimming removed 3 bases at V and 4 bases at J, with 17 bases between. The CDR3 contains 17 residues. CDR3 nucleotides: TGTGCCAGCAGCTCCCCGAGGGCAGGCTCGGGGGCCAACGTCCTGACTTTC. Protein sequence: CASSSPRAGSGANVLTF.

The rearrangement links TRBV20-1 to TRBJ2-3, with D maybe TRBD1 (6 bases). The CDR3 sequence is 14 residues long. With 3 bases removed from V and 0 bases from J, the gap between germline ends came to 10 bases. CDR1 and CDR2 (germline): DFQATT, SNEGSKA (reference sequence). This CDR3 is CSASGTSSTDTQYF. The DNA of the CDR3 is TGCAGTGCTAGTGGGACATCTAGCACAGATACGCAGTATTTT.

About this clone: One junction end disagrees with the germline gene, perhaps due to a read error. V and J are TRBV7-9 and TRBJ2-5, with 7 bases identical to TRBD2. Germline values: CDR1 SEHNR, CDR2 FQNEAQ (reference sequence). This CDR3 has 13 residues. In nucleotides, the CDR3 is TGTGCCAGCAGCCTCGGACTAGTAGAGTCCCAGTACTTC. Encoded protein: CASSLGLVESQYF.

In nucleotides, the CDR3 is TGTGCCAGCAGCTTAGGGGACAGCTCCTACGAGCAGTACTTC. Protein product: CASSLGDSSYEQYF. The chain links TRBV7-8 to TRBJ2-7; 7 nucleotides agree with TRBD1. The CDR3 runs 14 residues. V was pared by 1 base and J by 0 bases, with 0 bases of the junction left unmatched. Germline lookup yields CDR1 SGHVS and CDR2 FQNEAQ.

The rearrangement links TRBV7-2 to TRBJ1-4; no reliable D call. Germline V CDR1 and CDR2: SGHTA, FQGNSA. The CDR3 is 16 amino acids. Trimming took 1 base from V and 0 from J, leaving 9 bases between them. CDR3 DNA: TGTGCCAGCAGCTTAGTCGGCGGGACAACTAATGAAAAACTGTTTTTT. Translating it yields CASSLVGGTTNEKLFF.

The rearrangement links TRBV24-1 to TRBJ2-3; 10 positions match TRBD1. Germline V gene lookup returns CDR1 KGHDR and CDR2 SFDVKD. V gave up 1 base and J gave up 6 bases; unmatched junction bases: 9. CDR3 length: 17 residues. The CDR3 DNA sequence: TGTGCCACCAGTGATTTCCCAACCGGGACAGGGGTCGATACGCAGTATTTT. Protein sequence: CATSDFPTGTGVDTQYF.

J is TRBJ2-3 and V is TRBV2; D is unclear. This CDR3 comprises 11 residues. The V end lost 6 bases, the J end lost 9 bases, and 10 bases lay between the germline ends. Germline loops: CDR1 SNHLY, CDR2 FYNNEI. The CDR3 protein is CASSSGSTQYF. The CDR3 nucleotides are TGTGCCAGCAGCTCGGGTAGCACGCAGTATTTT.

The rearrangement joins TRBV7-9 to TRBJ1-3; no clear D. There are 15 residues in the CDR3. V dropped 1 base and J dropped 2 bases, with 9 bases sitting between them. Germline V gives CDR1 SEHNR, CDR2 FQNEAQ (reference sequence). CDR3 protein: CASSLGGDTGNTIYF. As DNA, the CDR3 is TGTGCCAGCAGCTTAGGCGGGGATACTGGAAACACCATATATTTT.

J is TRBJ1-2 and V is TRBV19; the D gene is possibly TRBD1 (6 bases). V was cut by 2 bases and J by 6 bases, with 13 bases left in between. Germline V CDR1 and CDR2: LNHDA, SQIVND (reference sequence). The CDR3 is made up of 14 amino acids. The CDR3: CASSILRRGDGYTF. The DNA for the CDR3 is TGTGCCAGTAGTATATTACGCAGGGGCGATGGCTACACCTTC.